Given below is one TCR beta chain in context. Unmatched junction bases numbered 5, after V lost 6 bases and J lost 5 bases. Germline V gene lookup returns CDR1 LGHDT and CDR2 YNNKEL (reference sequence). The CDR3 totals 13 residues. The sample comes from a study of blood T cell repertoires in COVID-19. Whole-study context: Acute and convalescent COVID-19 specimens originated in the United States, Italy and Spain. T cells, B-cell-depleted T cells, or PBMCs provided the cDNA or gDNA that served as material.

Original processing notes: Amplifying reference gene primers gave estimates of nucleated cell counts. The repertoire was sequenced with immunoSEQ multiplex PCR; TCRdb's copy has only in-frame clones and lacks some. V and J calls and clone size are copied from that table; D and trimming were computed from the DNA. The table records 140,000 to 150,000 clones, roughly 91% of them present only once. The TCR sequence derives from a man in his 60s with active or convalescent COVID-19. The V gene is TRBV3-1 (or the pseudogene TRBV3-2), the J gene TRBJ2-5, with 8 positions matching TRBD2. The sample consisted of peripheral blood. The CDR3 coding sequence is TGTGCCAGCAGGGGACTAGACATTGAGACCCAGTACTTC. Translation gives CASRGLDIETQYF.